This T cell receptor (beta chain) was sequenced during a study of blood T cell repertoires in COVID-19. J lost 5 bases, V lost 7 bases, and 10 bases had no gene match. This CDR3 has 14 amino acids. Germline CDR1 reads WNHNN; CDR2 reads SYGVQD (reference sequence). Study processing details: Scientists estimated how many nucleated cells there were by amplifying reference gene primers. Clones were read by immunoSEQ multiplex PCR, and TCRdb kept only the in-frame ones, dropping some. The V and J calls and clone size are taken from that table; D and trimming were inferred from the DNA. The data show tens of thousands of clones, about nine tenths seen once.

The chain carries TRBV10-1 and TRBJ2-5, with 7 bases lining up with TRBD1. Sequenced material: peripheral blood. The receptor comes from an elderly woman with acute or convalescent COVID-19. The CDR3 spells CASTGTGALETQYF. Here the CDR3 DNA reads TGCGCCAGCACCGGCACAGGGGCGTTGGAGACCCAGTACTTC.